The entry that follows covers one TCR beta chain sequence. Authors' data handling: Estimates of nucleated cell counts were drawn from the amplification of reference gene primers. Only in-frame clones appear in the TCRdb table, and some are missing; sequencing was by immunoSEQ multiplex PCR. V and J calls and clone size are as listed in that table; D and trimming were resolved from the DNA. Counted here are 55,000 to 90,000 clones, more than 75% occurring once; the ten biggest clones make up approximately 1.5%. Germline CDR1 reads LNHDA; CDR2 reads SQIVND (reference sequence). This CDR3 is 15 amino acids long. Unmatched junction bases numbered 13, after V lost 7 bases and J lost 6 bases. This sample stems from a study of blood T cell repertoires in COVID-19. Turning to the study itself: Spain, Italy and the United States supplied samples that represented acute and convalescent COVID-19. PBMCs, B-cell-depleted T cells, or T cells provided the cDNA or gDNA that made up the material.

The rearrangement uses TRBV19 and TRBJ2-3; 7 positions match TRBD2. The specimen sequenced was peripheral blood. This receptor was obtained from a human donor in a cohort sampled during active COVID-19. DNA for the CDR3: TGTGCCAGTAAGAAAGTGGGAGGGTCCGGGGATACGCAGTATTTT. It translates to CASKKVGGSGDTQYF.